The sequence of this T cell receptor beta chain was determined in a study of vaccination effects on CD4 cells after COVID-19. Worth noting for this clone: Its target is not known.

CD4+ T cells specific for antigen were expanded with viral peptide pools by the ViraFEST assay before sequencing. Following 10 days of culture, CD4+ T cells were isolated. The cohort was immunized with two doses of either the BNT162b2 or mRNA-1273 vaccine. This CDR3 comprises 14 residues. The germline V gene has CDR1 LGHNT and CDR2 FRNRAP. Trimming left V 2 bases short and J 3 bases short, with 9 bases between. This table comes from immunoSEQ multiplex PCR, and its TCRdb copy is limited to in-frame clones, with some not included. The sample gives tens of thousands of clones, more than 75% of which show up once; about 1.4% is in the top ten.

The sample here was CD4+ T cells from PBMCs cultured with HCoV-NL63 spike peptides, taken after COVID-19 vaccination. V usage is TRBV12-5 and J usage is TRBJ2-3; possibly TRBD1 or TRBD2 for D (5 bases each). This clonotype was sampled from a human donor who received a COVID-19 vaccine. Some clones in this sample may be carry-over from other donors' samples. The CDR3 protein is CASGLRRTTDTQYF. CDR3 DNA sequence: TGTGCTAGTGGTTTGAGGAGGACAACAGATACGCAGTATTTT.